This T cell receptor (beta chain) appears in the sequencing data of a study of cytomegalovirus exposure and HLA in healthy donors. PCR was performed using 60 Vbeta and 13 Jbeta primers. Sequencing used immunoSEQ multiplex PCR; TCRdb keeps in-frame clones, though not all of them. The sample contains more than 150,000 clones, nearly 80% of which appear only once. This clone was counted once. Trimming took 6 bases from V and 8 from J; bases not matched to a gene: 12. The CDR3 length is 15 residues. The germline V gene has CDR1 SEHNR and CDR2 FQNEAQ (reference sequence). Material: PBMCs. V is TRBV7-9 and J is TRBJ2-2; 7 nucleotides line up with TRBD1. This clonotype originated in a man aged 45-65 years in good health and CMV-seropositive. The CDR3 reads CASREAYTGAGELFF. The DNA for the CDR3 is TGTGCCAGCAGGGAAGCTTATACAGGGGCAGGGGAGCTGTTTTTT. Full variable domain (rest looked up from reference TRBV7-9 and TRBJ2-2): DTGVSQNPRHKITKRGQNVTFRCDPISEHNRLYWYRQTLGQGPEFLTYFQNEAQLEKSRLLSDRFSAERPKGSFSTLEIQRTEQGDSAMYLCASREAYTGAGELFFGEGSRLTVL.